One T cell receptor (beta chain) is described in this entry. Its matching antigen is unknown. Generated by immunoSEQ multiplex PCR, the TCRdb table keeps only in-frame clones and is missing some. The sample has 300,000 or so clones; 88% are singletons. The data originate from a study of cytomegalovirus exposure and HLA in healthy donors. General study points: First-cohort TCR clusters tended to co-occur in the approximately 120 validation repertoires, a later analysis found.

This TCR was sampled from a man aged 25 to 40 in good health and CMV-seronegative. The specimen was PBMCs.

The CDR3 nucleotides are TGCGCCAGCACCCGGGCGCTCGGCGCGGAGGCGCAGTACTTC. It encodes CASTRALGAEAQYF. The J gene is TRBJ2-7, the V gene TRBV10-2; tentatively, D is TRBD2 (5 bases). Germline CDR1 is WSHSY and CDR2 is SAAADI. Trimming removed 7 bases at V and 9 bases at J, with 22 bases between. The length of the CDR3 is 14 residues.